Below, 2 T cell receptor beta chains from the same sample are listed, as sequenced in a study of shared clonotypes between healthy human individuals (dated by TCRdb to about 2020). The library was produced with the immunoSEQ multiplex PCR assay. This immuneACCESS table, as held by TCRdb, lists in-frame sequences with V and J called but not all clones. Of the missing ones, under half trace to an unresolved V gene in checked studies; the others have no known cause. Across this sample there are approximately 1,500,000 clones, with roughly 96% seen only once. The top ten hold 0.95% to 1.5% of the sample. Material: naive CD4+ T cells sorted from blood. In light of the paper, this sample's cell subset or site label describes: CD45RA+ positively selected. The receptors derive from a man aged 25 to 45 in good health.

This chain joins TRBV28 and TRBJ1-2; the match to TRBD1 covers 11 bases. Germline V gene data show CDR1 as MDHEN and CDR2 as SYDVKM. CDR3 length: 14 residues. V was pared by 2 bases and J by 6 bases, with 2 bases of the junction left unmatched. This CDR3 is CASSLRDRGNGYTF. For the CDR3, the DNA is TGTGCCAGCAGTTTAAGGGACAGGGGGAATGGCTACACCTTC.

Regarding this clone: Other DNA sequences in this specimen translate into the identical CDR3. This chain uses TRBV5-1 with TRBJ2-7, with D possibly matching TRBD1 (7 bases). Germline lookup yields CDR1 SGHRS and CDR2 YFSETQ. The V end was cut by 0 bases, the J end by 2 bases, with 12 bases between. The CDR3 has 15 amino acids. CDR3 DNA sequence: TGCGCCAGCAGCTTGGGACAGGGAGGCACCTACGAGCAGTACTTC. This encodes CASSLGQGGTYEQYF.